This T cell receptor beta chain originates from a study of monozygotic twins with inflammatory bowel disease. Study-wide results and caveats: IBD patients, compared with healthy twins, shared fewer clonotypes with others (especially with disease activity). Twins classed as concordant or discordant showed no difference in repertoire similarity, possibly from limited power.

Germline CDR1 reads DFQATT; CDR2 reads SNEGSKA (reference sequence). This CDR3 region has 16 residues. TCRdb re-analyzed the 5' RACE reads; it lists each CDR3 protein once, without DNA. In total, the table holds about 450,000 distinct CDR3 sequences. As for this clonotype: Antigen unknown.

Material for sequencing was blood. V is TRBV20-1 and J is TRBJ2-2; TCRdb reports TRBD1, a call that lacks DNA to check it against. The TCR comes from a human donor with ulcerative colitis or Crohn's disease, or a healthy co-twin of an affected twin (not recorded which). This CDR3 is CSAAETTAPNTGELFF.